This is a list of T cell receptor beta chains from one sample in a study of cytomegalovirus exposure and HLA in healthy donors. Profiled with immunoSEQ multiplex PCR; TCRdb holds only in-frame clones, not every one. Of 75,000 to 100,000 clones in the sample, less than 85% are singletons; the top ten hold approximately 1.8%. The specimen was PBMCs. These receptor sequences come from a male donor in good health and CMV-seronegative. Each CDR3 is given with its conserved first and last residue. D genes are given only for firm matches. Clone sizes are given selectively: once, few, many, or a class where the clone is expanded.

TRBV15	TRBD2	TRBJ2-5	NA	14	TGTGCCACCAGCAGAGGGGAGGGCCAAGAGACCCAGTACTTC	CATSRGEGQETQYF
TRBV9	NA	TRBJ2-3	few	13	TGTGCCAGCAGTCAAACAGGGACAGATACGCAGTATTTT	CASSQTGTDTQYF
TRBV19	NA	TRBJ1-3	NA	13	TGTGCCAGTGAACAGGGAGCTGGAAACACCATATATTTT	CASEQGAGNTIYF
TRBV27	NA	TRBJ1-3	NA	18	TGTGCCAGCAGTTTTATTTTTCCAGGACATCACTCTGGAAACACCATATATTTT	CASSFIFPGHHSGNTIYF
TRBV6-6	TRBD1	TRBJ1-1	once	16	TGCGCCAGCAGCCTCAGACAGGGGGCGATGAACACTGAAGCTTTCTTT	CASSLRQGAMNTEAFF
TRBV27	NA	TRBJ2-7	NA	16	TGTGCCAGCAGTTTAGAAGGGGACACGAGATACTACGAGCAGTACTTC	CASSLEGDTRYYEQYF
TRBV10-3	TRBD2	TRBJ2-3	NA	16	TGTGCCATCAGTGACAAGACTAGCGGGAGAACAGATACGCAGTATTTT	CAISDKTSGRTDTQYF
TRBV9	NA	TRBJ1-4	NA	15	TGTGCCAGCAGCGTCGGTTCGGGTACGTCTGAAAAACTGTTTTTT	CASSVGSGTSEKLFF
TRBV6-1	NA	TRBJ2-5	NA	12	TGTGCCAGCAGGGGGCCCCAAGAGACCCAGTACTTC	CASRGPQETQYF
TRBV18	NA	TRBJ2-7	few	13	TGTGCCAGCTCAAATCAGCAGGGATCCCCGCAGTACTTC	CASSNQQGSPQYF
TRBV5-1	NA	TRBJ2-1	NA	16	TGCGCCAGCAGCTTGGAGGGGGTTAGCTCCTACAATGAGCAGTTCTTC	CASSLEGVSSYNEQFF
TRBV19	NA	TRBJ2-2	NA	14	TGTGCCAGTAGTAGCAGGGAAGGGACCGGGGAGCTGTTTTTT	CASSSREGTGELFF
TRBV28	NA	TRBJ2-1	NA	14	TGTGCCAGCAGGACGGGTGGCTTTTACAATGAGCAGTTCTTC	CASRTGGFYNEQFF
TRBV30	TRBD1	TRBJ2-7	NA	15	TGTGCCTGGAGGTCCAACAGGGGCAACATCTACGAGCAGTACTTC	CAWRSNRGNIYEQYF
TRBV4-2	TRBD2	TRBJ2-7	NA	17	TGTGCCAGCAGCCAAGTGGGAGCGGGATCAAAAACCTACGAGCAGTACTTC	CASSQVGAGSKTYEQYF
TRBV4-3	TRBD1	TRBJ2-5	NA	15	TGCGCCAGCAGCCAGCGGACAGGGGAAATGGAGACCCAGTACTTC	CASSQRTGEMETQYF
TRBV28	TRBD1	TRBJ1-3	NA	19	TGTGCCAGCAGTTTATCGGGGGGACAGGGAAGGGGAACTGGAAACACCATATATTTT	CASSLSGGQGRGTGNTIYF
TRBV7-3	TRBD2	TRBJ2-3	NA	14	TGTGCCAGCAGCTTAGGGAGGGAGATAGATACGCAGTATTTT	CASSLGREIDTQYF
TRBV7-9	NA	TRBJ2-2	few	13	TGTGCCAGCAGCTTAGGCGGCACCGGGGAGCTGTTTTTT	CASSLGGTGELFF
TRBV27	NA	TRBJ1-1	medium-sized	16	TGTGCCAGCAGTTTATCGAGTACAGGGACGACCACTGAAGCTTTCTTT	CASSLSSTGTTTEAFF
TRBV28	NA	TRBJ1-1	NA	14	TGTGCCAGCAGCACCTATCTCCCTGTCACTGAAGCTTTCTTT	CASSTYLPVTEAFF
TRBV28	TRBD2	TRBJ2-1	few	18	TGTGCCAGCACCAAGGGACTAGCGGGAGAGGTTTCCTACAATGAGCAGTTCTTC	CASTKGLAGEVSYNEQFF
TRBV28	NA	TRBJ2-4	NA	19	TGTGCCAGCAGTTTAAGTGCAGTGGCTGGCAGGGTGACCAAAAACATTCAGTACTTC	CASSLSAVAGRVTKNIQYF
TRBV4-2	TRBD1	TRBJ2-7	NA	15	TGTGCCAGCAGCCAAGAGGGTCAGGGGGTTGACGAGCAGTACTTC	CASSQEGQGVDEQYF
TRBV5-8	TRBD1	TRBJ1-2	NA	14	TGTGCCAGCACGCCGGGACAGGGGTTCTATGGCTACACCTTC	CASTPGQGFYGYTF
TRBV13	TRBD2	TRBJ2-3	NA	17	TGTGCCAGCAGCGCAGGCAGGGTAGCGGGCAGCACAGATACGCAGTATTTT	CASSAGRVAGSTDTQYF
TRBV28	NA	TRBJ2-5	NA	17	TGTGCCAGCAGTAGTAGGAAGAATGGGGTGGAGGGCGAGACCCAGTACTTC	CASSSRKNGVEGETQYF
TRBV2	TRBD1	TRBJ1-2	NA	14	TGTGCCAGCAGGCCCACAGGGGCCCACTATGGCTACACCTTC	CASRPTGAHYGYTF
TRBV4-1	NA	TRBJ2-7	NA	18	TGCGCCAGCAGCCAAGTAGCCCTCGTGCGGGGAGCGAACTACGAGCAGTACTTC	CASSQVALVRGANYEQYF
TRBV27	NA	TRBJ2-1	NA	15	TGTGCCAGCAGTTTTGGAACAGGGGGGGACAATGAGCAGTTCTTC	CASSFGTGGDNEQFF
TRBV6-4	TRBD1	TRBJ2-2	NA	15	TGTGCCAGCAGCATTGGGACAGGGGGAACCGGGGAGCTGTTTTTT	CASSIGTGGTGELFF
TRBV30	TRBD2	TRBJ2-3	NA	15	TGTGCCTGGAGTCTAGGGCTAGCGGGAGCAGATACGCAGTATTTT	CAWSLGLAGADTQYF
TRBV5-1	NA	TRBJ1-4	NA	13	TGCGCCAGCAGCTTGGCGGGAAATGAAAAACTGTTTTTT	CASSLAGNEKLFF
TRBV27	NA	TRBJ2-1	few	17	TGTGCCAGCAGTCCCCGTCGGTCCCTTTTGCAGGACAATGAGCAGTTCTTC	CASSPRRSLLQDNEQFF
TRBV5-1	TRBD2	TRBJ2-1	NA	15	TGCGCCAGCAGCTTGGGCGCGGGAGTTAACAATGAGCAGTTCTTC	CASSLGAGVNNEQFF
TRBV19	NA	TRBJ1-2	NA	11	TGTGCCAGTAGTACAGGTTATGGCTACACCTTC	CASSTGYGYTF
TRBV11-2	NA	TRBJ2-1	NA	13	TGTGCCAGCAGCTCCGAGATTTACAATGAGCAGTTCTTC	CASSSEIYNEQFF
TRBV2	NA	TRBJ1-1	NA	14	TGTGCCAGCAAGGGGGGAGGGGGGAACACTGAAGCTTTCTTT	CASKGGGGNTEAFF
TRBV28	NA	TRBJ1-1	NA	13	TGTGCCAGCATCTGGGCGCTGAACACTGAAGCTTTCTTT	CASIWALNTEAFF
TRBV28	TRBD2	TRBJ2-7	NA	15	TGTGCCAGCAGTTTTTGGACTAGCGGGATCGGCGAGCAGTACTTC	CASSFWTSGIGEQYF
TRBV27	TRBD1	TRBJ2-7	once	20	TGTGCCAGCAGCCCCGACAGGGGGTGGCCCAAAGTAGACTTATCCTACGAGCAGTACTTC	CASSPDRGWPKVDLSYEQYF
TRBV5-4	TRBD2	TRBJ2-1	few	17	TGTGCCAGCAGCTTTCCGGGTAAGGTGCGGGAGTGGAATGAGCAGTTCTTC	CASSFPGKVREWNEQFF
TRBV7-8	TRBD2	TRBJ2-2	NA	17	TGTGCCAGCAGGGTTACTAGCGGGAGGATGAACACCGGGGAGCTGTTTTTT	CASRVTSGRMNTGELFF
TRBV27	TRBD1	TRBJ2-7	NA	14	TGTGCCAGCAGTCCGGGGACAGGGGGCTCCGAGCAGTACTTC	CASSPGTGGSEQYF
TRBV27	TRBD2	TRBJ2-7	once	18	TGTGCCAGCAGTTCTGAAAGGACTAGCGGGCGTCGTTCCTACGAGCAGTACTTC	CASSSERTSGRRSYEQYF
TRBV5-1	TRBD1	TRBJ2-1	NA	17	TGCGCCAGCAGCCTTTACCGACAGGGGGCGCAATCAAATGAGCAGTTCTTC	CASSLYRQGAQSNEQFF
TRBV5-4	NA	TRBJ2-5	once	14	TGTGCCAGCAGCCAAGGAGCTGTGCAAGAGACCCAGTACTTC	CASSQGAVQETQYF
TRBV27	TRBD1	TRBJ2-3	NA	15	TGTGCCAGCAGTCCATTACAGGGGGGTACAGATACGCAGTATTTT	CASSPLQGGTDTQYF
TRBV6-1	TRBD2	TRBJ2-3	NA	15	TGTGCCAGCAACCGACTAGCGGGGGGAAAGGATACGCAGTATTTT	CASNRLAGGKDTQYF
TRBV5-4	TRBD1	TRBJ2-7	NA	15	TGTGCCAGCAGCTTGGGGACAGGGGATCCGTCCGAGCAGTACTTC	CASSLGTGDPSEQYF
TRBV7-9	NA	TRBJ2-3	NA	17	TGTGCCAGCAGCTTAGATACGGGCGGGACTAGCACAGATACGCAGTATTTT	CASSLDTGGTSTDTQYF
TRBV9	NA	TRBJ2-1	NA	16	TGTGCCAGCAGCGTAGTGGTTGGGGGCTTGAACAATGAGCAGTTCTTC	CASSVVVGGLNNEQFF
TRBV9	TRBD2	TRBJ2-5	NA	14	TGTGCCAGCAGCTTGACTAGCGGCCAAGAGACCCAGTACTTC	CASSLTSGQETQYF
TRBV14	TRBD2	TRBJ2-4	NA	16	TGTGCCAGCAGCCAGTCGACTAGCGGGATTAAAAACATTCAGTACTTC	CASSQSTSGIKNIQYF
TRBV19	TRBD2	TRBJ2-7	NA	13	TGTGCCAGTAGCCGGGAGGGCCCCTACGAGCAGTACTTC	CASSREGPYEQYF